The rows below give T cell receptor beta chains drawn from one sample of a study of early T cells in non-severe SARS-CoV-2 infection. In TCRdb, the 5' RACE reads were re-called with MiXCR into one record per CDR3 protein. The data hold about 59,000 distinct CDR3 sequences, with under 15% observed a single time. Source: whole blood, taken at baseline. The receptors were sampled from an adult who was a healthcare worker with PCR-confirmed SARS-CoV-2 infection or an uninfected control (not recorded which). Each CDR3 is given with its conserved first and last residue.

V: TRBV11-3
CDR3: CASSRQGVRTDTQYF

V: TRBV11-1
CDR3: CASSRDRDNSPLHF

V: TRBV12-3/TRBV12-4
CDR3: CASSLAGMSTDTQYF

V: TRBV6-5
CDR3: CASSYEATGRSGANVLTF

V: TRBV7-3
CDR3: CASSTPGGELFF

V: TRBV28
CDR3: CASSFAGLNTEAFF

V: TRBV19
CDR3: CASSITGSQPQHF

V: TRBV28
CDR3: CASSLSGPGLGTQYF

V: TRBV20-1
CDR3: CSATDRDGNQPQHF

V: TRBV7-3
CDR3: CASSLPSTGSGNTIYF

V: TRBV20-1
CDR3: CSAREIAGGPRETQYF

V: TRBV14
CDR3: CASSQRGTPGDEQFF

V: TRBV6-2/TRBV6-3
CDR3: CASSSAPRNTEAFF

V: TRBV2
CDR3: CASTPTSGIYNEQFF

V: TRBV7-8
CDR3: CASSWGANTEAFF

V: TRBV7-3
CDR3: CASSLAPSSPLHF

V: TRBV2
CDR3: CASTTSGITYNEQFF